This passage covers 19 T cell receptor beta chains from one sample sequenced in a study of vaccination and CD4 T cells after COVID-19. Their specific antigens are unknown. The Oncomine TCR Beta short-read assay generated sequence data from the DNA of cultured CD4+ T cells. In TCRdb, the PCR reads were re-called with MiXCR into one record per CDR3 protein. There are 2,000 to 2,500 distinct CDR3 sequences in the sample; about 30% occur only once, and more than 20% lies in the top ten. Treatment noted: roughly ten-day PBMC culture with coronavirus spike peptide pools or control peptides (ViraFEST assay). Source: CD4+ T cells from blood, cultured in vitro, taken after SARS-CoV-2 vaccination. All receptors come from a human donor who had recovered from COVID-19.

This clonotype is large within its sample. V gene TRBV20-1 combines with J gene TRBJ2-1; D ambiguous. V was shortened by 0 bases and J by 9 bases, with 18 bases between the two germline ends. Germline V gene data show CDR1 as DFQATT and CDR2 as SNEGSKA (reference sequence). This CDR3 has 15 residues. CDR3 coding DNA: TGCAGTGCTAGAGATCAGGTTAGGATGCCCCTTGAGCAGTTCTTC. Translation gives CSARDQVRMPLEQFF.

The V call is TRBV7-2, the J call TRBJ1-1; 9 bases map to TRBD1. The junction had 5 bases not matched to a gene; V was cut back by 5 bases and J by 1 base. This CDR3 is built from 15 residues. Per germline, CDR1 SGHTA and CDR2 FQGNSA. CDR3 amino acids: CASSPDRGRNTEAFF. The CDR3 DNA reads as TGTGCCAGCAGCCCGGACAGGGGACGGAACACTGAAGCTTTCTTT.

This clonotype was counted only a few times. The chain joins TRBV20-1 to TRBJ2-3; TRBD2 aligns across 15 bases. Looked up from germline, CDR1 is DFQATT and CDR2 is SNEGSKA (reference sequence). The CDR3 sequence is 16 residues long. Germline trimming cut 2 bases from V and 3 bases from J; bases unmatched to any gene: 3. The CDR3 DNA reads as TGCAGTGCTAGACCCGGACTAGCGGGAGGGACAGATACGCAGTATTTT. Its translation is CSARPGLAGGTDTQYF.

The rearrangement uses TRBV4-1 and TRBJ2-7; the D is unclear. CDR3 length: 18 amino acids. Trimming left V 1 base short and J 2 bases short, with 21 bases between. Germline CDR1 and CDR2: MGHRA and YSYEKL. The CDR3 sequence is CASSQGYTPHSPAYEQYF. The CDR3 nucleotides read TGCGCCAGCAGCCAAGGGTATACTCCCCACAGTCCGGCCTACGAGCAGTACTTC.

The chain joins TRBV10-3 to TRBJ1-5, with 9 bases lining up with TRBD1. The V and J ends lost 11 bases and 0 bases, in that order; junction bases with no gene match: 11. CDR1 is ENHRY, CDR2 SYGVKD, per germline. This CDR3 has 16 residues. The CDR3 nucleotides read TGTGCCGCTCGTGGGACAGGGCTATATAGCAATCAGCCCCAGCATTTT. Residues: CAARGTGLYSNQPQHF.

This clonotype was seen only a few times. V and J are TRBV7-2 and TRBJ2-2; D perhaps matches TRBD1 (5 bases). Germline V gives CDR1 SGHTA, CDR2 FQGNSA. CDR3 size: 15 residues. The V end was cut by 3 bases, the J end by 2 bases, with 10 bases between. DNA of the CDR3: TGTGCCAGCAGCTTTAGGGGTTCCAACACCGGGGAGCTGTTTTTT. Amino acid sequence: CASSFRGSNTGELFF.

Only a few counts were recorded for this clonotype. The V gene is TRBV4-2, the J gene TRBJ2-7; D is possibly TRBD2 (5 bases). Germline CDR1 and CDR2: LGHNA and YNFKEQ. Trimming shortened V by 1 base and J by 2 bases, and 6 bases separated the two germline ends. The CDR3 is made up of 13 amino acids. As DNA, the CDR3 is TGTGCCAGCAGCCAAGCGGGGACCTACGAGCAGTACTTC. As protein: CASSQAGTYEQYF.

This clonotype is deemed large. This chain links TRBV28 with TRBJ1-6; D might be TRBD1 (5 bases). The CDR3 is made up of 15 amino acids. CDR1 is MDHEN and CDR2 is SYDVKM in the germline V gene. V lost 7 bases, J lost 8 bases, and 18 bases lay in between. The DNA for the CDR3 is TGTGCCAGCACCTCCAATCGGGGCCGGGATTCACCCCTCCACTTT. Its translation: CASTSNRGRDSPLHF.

The gene calls are TRBV6-1 and TRBJ1-5; D call uncertain. V was cut by 7 bases and J by 2 bases, with 18 bases left in between. The germline V gene has CDR1 MNHNS and CDR2 SASEGT. CDR3 length: 16 residues. The CDR3 nucleotides read TGTGCCAGCACCTTCCGGTTGGGGATCGGCAATCAGCCCCAGCATTTT. Amino acids: CASTFRLGIGNQPQHF.

In this sample, this clonotype turned up a few times. The chain links TRBV4-3 to TRBJ1-2, with 9 bases lining up with TRBD1. After removal of 1 base from V and 7 bases from J, the junction contained 13 bases not matched to a gene. Germline V gives CDR1 LGHNA, CDR2 YSLEER. This CDR3 comprises 17 residues. This chain's CDR3 is CASSQGPQGAGRGGYTF. CDR3 nucleotides: TGCGCCAGCAGCCAAGGTCCACAGGGGGCTGGAAGGGGTGGCTACACCTTC.

This clonotype was counted between two and nine times. The chain joins TRBV6-1 to TRBJ1-2, with D perhaps matching TRBD1 (5 bases). V was shortened by 5 bases and J by 3 bases, with 10 bases between the two germline ends. Germline V gene lookup returns CDR1 MNHNS and CDR2 SASEGT. The CDR3 length is 13 residues. CDR3 residues: CASSTGVDYGYTF. The CDR3 nucleotides read TGTGCCAGCAGTACGGGGGTGGACTATGGCTACACCTTC.

This clonotype was counted once. This chain joins TRBV5-8 and TRBJ1-1, with D unresolved. V lost 2 bases to trimming and J lost 3 bases, with 8 bases between them. The CDR3 is made up of 13 amino acids. Germline V gene lookup returns CDR1 SGHTS and CDR2 YDEGEE. The CDR3 loop is CASSLNRDTEAFF. The DNA for the CDR3 is TGTGCCAGCAGCTTAAACCGGGACACTGAAGCTTTCTTT.

The J gene is TRBJ1-6, the V gene TRBV5-8; perhaps TRBD1 as D (5 bases). CDR3 length: 15 residues. Germline CDR1 and CDR2: SGHTS and YDEGEE. Trimming left V 3 bases short and J 6 bases short, with 13 bases between. CDR3: CASSWGSAVNSPLHF. CDR3 coding DNA: TGTGCCAGCAGCTGGGGGTCGGCTGTTAATTCACCCCTCCACTTT.

The chain joins TRBV2 to TRBJ1-2; possible D gene TRBD1, 5 bases. Trimming removed 3 bases at V and 13 bases at J, with 9 bases between. The CDR3 length is 10 residues. Per germline, CDR1 SNHLY and CDR2 FYNNEI. Written as DNA, the CDR3 is TGTGCCAGCAGTGACAGGGTCCCCACCTTC. This codes for CASSDRVPTF.

The sample holds a few counts of this clonotype. The chain links TRBV6-1 to TRBJ2-7; TRBD1 is a possible D gene (5 bases). V shed 3 bases and J shed 1 base, with 22 bases lying between them. CDR3 length equals 18 residues. Per germline, CDR1 MNHNS and CDR2 SASEGT. CDR3 sequence: CASSEFSFVDTRSYEQYF. The CDR3 DNA follows: TGTGCCAGCAGTGAGTTTAGTTTCGTGGACACTCGTTCCTACGAGCAGTACTTC.

This clonotype has a handful of counts. V is TRBV24-1 and J is TRBJ2-3; 8 bases are a match to TRBD2. Germline V gene data show CDR1 as KGHDR and CDR2 as SFDVKD. V lost 3 bases, J lost 2 bases, and 6 bases stayed unmatched. The CDR3 is made up of 16 amino acids. The CDR3 region is CATSDRAAGDTDTQYF. The CDR3 coding sequence is TGTGCCACCAGTGATCGCGCAGCGGGGGACACAGATACGCAGTATTTT.

This rearrangement joins TRBV6-5 to TRBJ2-2; TRBD2 might be the D (6 bases). The CDR3 is 14 residues long. V was pared by 3 bases and J by 8 bases, with 13 bases between. Germline V gives CDR1 MNHEY, CDR2 SVGAGI. In DNA, the CDR3 is TGTGCCAGCAGTTATAGGGGAGGTGGGGGGGAGCTGTTTTTT. Its translation is CASSYRGGGGELFF.

By sample share, this clonotype is large. This chain links TRBV6-1 with TRBJ2-7; 10 bases align to TRBD1. The V gene end was trimmed by 5 bases and the J gene end by 2 bases; junction bases not matched to a gene: 9. Germline V lookup: CDR1 MNHNS, CDR2 SASEGT. This CDR3 is 16 amino acids long. The DNA for the CDR3 is TGTGCCAGCAGTCTCGGGACAGGGGCCCCGACCTACGAGCAGTACTTC. It specifies CASSLGTGAPTYEQYF.

The chain couples TRBV29-1 to TRBJ1-1; D gene unclear. This CDR3 comprises 8 residues. Looked up from germline, CDR1 is SQVTM and CDR2 is ANQGSEA. Trimming cost V 6 bases and J 10 bases, with 6 bases left between them. CDR3 loop: CSVLRAFF. CDR3 sequence (DNA): TGCAGCGTCCTCCGAGCTTTCTTT.